This T cell receptor beta chain was obtained from a study of CD8+ T cells in alopecia areata. Background on the study: Treated individuals took tofacitinib by mouth, 5 to 10 mg twice daily. Once tofacitinib had been taken for 6 to 18 months, 6 months off drug followed.

CDR3 length: 13 amino acids. The germline CDR1 and CDR2 sequences are SEHNR and FQNEAQ (reference sequence). Between the trimmed V and J ends, which lost 5 bases and 4 bases, there was a span of 11 bases. RNA, once extracted, was reverse transcribed into cDNA for use as the sequencing template. This table comes from immunoSEQ multiplex PCR, and its TCRdb copy is limited to in-frame clones, with some not included. In the table there are fewer than 150,000 clones, approximately 58% of which are singletons. Alopecia areata patients had lesional scalp punch biopsies and peripheral blood taken from them. This receptor was taken from a human donor with alopecia areata. This chain uses TRBV7-9 with TRBJ2-5; D assignment may be TRBD1 or TRBD2 (5 bases each). The material was CD4+ T cells sorted from blood, obtained at week 0. The CDR3 DNA is TGTGCCAGCAGCCTGGGACCGATAGAGACCCAGTACTTC. This codes for CASSLGPIETQYF.